This entry concerns a single TCR beta chain. This PCR relied on a set of 60 Vbeta primers and 13 Jbeta primers. The repertoire was sequenced with immunoSEQ multiplex PCR; TCRdb's copy has only in-frame clones and lacks some. The repertoire consists of 90,000 to 150,000 clones, with around 77% occurring once and the leading ten covering roughly 4%. The sample originates from a study of cytomegalovirus exposure and HLA in healthy donors. CDR1 and CDR2 (germline): SGHRS, YFSETQ. The CDR3 consists of 18 residues. The V gene lost 0 bases and the J gene lost 6 bases, with 21 bases spanning the gap. Sequencing was performed on PBMCs. The source of this sequence is a human donor in good health. The chain recombines TRBV5-1 with TRBJ2-2, with a weak D call TRBD1 (6 bases). The CDR3 here is CASSLASSYEGDPGELFF. The CDR3 DNA reads as TGCGCCAGCAGCTTGGCCTCGTCCTACGAGGGGGACCCCGGGGAGCTGTTTTTT. Full variable domain (remainder filled in from reference TRBV5-1 and TRBJ2-2): KAGVTQTPRYLIKTRGQQVTLSCSPISGHRSVSWYQQTPGQGLQFLFEYFSETQRNKGNFPGRFSGRQFSNSRSEMNVSTLELGDSALYLCASSLASSYEGDPGELFFGEGSRLTVL.